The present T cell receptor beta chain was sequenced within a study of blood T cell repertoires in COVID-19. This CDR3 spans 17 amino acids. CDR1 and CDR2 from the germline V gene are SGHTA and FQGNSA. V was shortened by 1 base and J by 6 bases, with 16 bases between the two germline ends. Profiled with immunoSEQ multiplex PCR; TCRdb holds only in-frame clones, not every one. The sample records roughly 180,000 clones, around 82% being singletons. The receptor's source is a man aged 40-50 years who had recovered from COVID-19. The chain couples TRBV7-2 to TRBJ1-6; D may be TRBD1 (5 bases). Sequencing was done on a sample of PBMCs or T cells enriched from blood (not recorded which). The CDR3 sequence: CASSLGGGGAINSPLHF. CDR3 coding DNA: TGTGCCAGCAGCTTAGGGGGGGGAGGGGCGATTAATTCACCCCTCCACTTT.